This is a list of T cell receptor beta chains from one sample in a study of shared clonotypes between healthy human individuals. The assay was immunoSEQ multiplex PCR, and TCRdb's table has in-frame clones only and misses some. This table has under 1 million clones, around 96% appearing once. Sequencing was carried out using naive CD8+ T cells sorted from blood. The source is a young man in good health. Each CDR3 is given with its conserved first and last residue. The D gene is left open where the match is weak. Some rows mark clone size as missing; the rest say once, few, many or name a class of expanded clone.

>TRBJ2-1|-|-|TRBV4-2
CASSQGAAIGHEQFF
TGTGCCAGCAGCCAAGGGGCTGCGATCGGGCATGAGCAGTTCTTC
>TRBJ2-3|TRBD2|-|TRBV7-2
CASSPEPSGRFADTQYF
TGTGCCAGCAGCCCCGAACCTAGCGGGAGGTTTGCAGATACGCAGTATTTT
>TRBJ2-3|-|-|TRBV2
CASSGGQPSTDTQYF
TGTGCCAGCAGCGGGGGGCAGCCTAGCACAGATACGCAGTATTTT
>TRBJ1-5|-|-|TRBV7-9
CASSLTDSNQPQHF
TGTGCCAGCAGCTTAACTGATAGCAATCAGCCCCAGCATTTT
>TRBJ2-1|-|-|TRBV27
CASSPSFGREQFF
TGTGCCAGCAGCCCCAGTTTCGGGAGAGAGCAGTTCTTC
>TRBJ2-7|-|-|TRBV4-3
CASSQDRGRGNEQYF
TGCGCCAGCAGCCAAGATCGTGGCAGGGGTAACGAGCAGTACTTC
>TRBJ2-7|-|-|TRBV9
CASSVAHDSVDYEQYF
TGTGCCAGCAGCGTAGCTCACGACAGCGTGGACTACGAGCAGTACTTC
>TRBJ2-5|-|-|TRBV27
CASSIGWLETQYF
TGTGCCAGCAGTATCGGTTGGTTGGAGACCCAGTACTTC
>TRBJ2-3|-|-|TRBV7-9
CASSLGGHSTDTQYF
TGTGCCAGCAGCTTAGGTGGACACAGCACAGATACGCAGTATTTT
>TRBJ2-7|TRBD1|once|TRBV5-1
CASSPGTGGGYEQYF
TGCGCCAGCAGCCCCGGGACAGGGGGGGGCTACGAGCAGTACTTC
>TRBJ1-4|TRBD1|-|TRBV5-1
CASSPRNRGEKLFF
TGCGCCAGCAGCCCCCGAAACAGGGGTGAAAAACTGTTTTTT
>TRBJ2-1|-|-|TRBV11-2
CASSLDSFETAYYNEQFF
TGTGCCAGCAGCTTAGATAGTTTTGAGACGGCCTACTACAATGAGCAGTTCTTC
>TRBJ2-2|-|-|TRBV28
CASRGWGAGELFF
TGTGCCAGCAGGGGATGGGGTGCCGGGGAGCTGTTTTTT
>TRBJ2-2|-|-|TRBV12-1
CASSFTGTSGRWANTGELFF
TGTGCCAGCAGCTTTACTGGGACTAGCGGGAGGTGGGCTAACACCGGGGAGCTGTTTTTT
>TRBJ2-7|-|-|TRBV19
CASSTTPSYEQYF
TGTGCCAGTAGTACCACCCCTTCCTACGAGCAGTACTTC
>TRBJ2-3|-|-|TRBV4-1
CASSQGGSVRADTQYF
TGCGCCAGCAGCCAAGGTGGGAGCGTCCGCGCAGATACGCAGTATTTT
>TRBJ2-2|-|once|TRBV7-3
CASSGNTGELFF
TGTGCCAGCAGCGGAAACACCGGGGAGCTGTTTTTT
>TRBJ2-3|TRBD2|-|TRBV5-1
CASSGAGTSGDTDTQYF
TGCGCCAGCAGCGGCGCCGGGACTAGCGGTGACACAGATACGCAGTATTTT
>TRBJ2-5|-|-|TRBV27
CASSSTGGIETQYF
TGTGCCAGCAGTTCGACGGGTGGTATAGAGACCCAGTACTTC
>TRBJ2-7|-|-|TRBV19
CASSFAGTSTYEQYF
TGTGCCAGTAGTTTCGCCGGGACATCAACCTACGAGCAGTACTTC
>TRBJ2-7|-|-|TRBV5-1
CASSSDSRKYEQYF
TGCGCCAGCAGCTCGGACTCCAGAAAATACGAGCAGTACTTC
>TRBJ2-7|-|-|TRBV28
CASSFAGSLPYEQYF
TGTGCCAGCAGTTTTGCAGGGTCTCTACCCTACGAGCAGTACTTC
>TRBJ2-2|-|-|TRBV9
CASSVAGSVNTGELFF
TGTGCCAGCAGCGTAGCTGGGTCGGTGAACACCGGGGAGCTGTTTTTT
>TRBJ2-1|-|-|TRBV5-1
CASSFRPPPYNEQFF
TGCGCCAGCAGCTTTAGGCCCCCTCCCTACAATGAGCAGTTCTTC
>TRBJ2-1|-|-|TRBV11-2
CASSSRGQGAYNEQFF
TGTGCCAGCAGCTCCCGGGGGCAGGGGGCCTACAATGAGCAGTTCTTC
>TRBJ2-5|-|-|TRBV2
CASSEAASVETQYF
TGTGCCAGCAGTGAAGCAGCTAGCGTGGAGACCCAGTACTTC
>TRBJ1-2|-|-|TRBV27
CASSPRTATYGYTF
TGTGCCAGCAGTCCTAGGACAGCAACCTATGGCTACACCTTC
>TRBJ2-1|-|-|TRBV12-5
CASGLSGSDNEQFF
TGTGCTAGTGGTTTAAGCGGCAGTGACAATGAGCAGTTCTTC
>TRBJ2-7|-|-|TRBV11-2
CASSLGNKQYF
TGTGCCAGCAGCTTAGGCAACAAGCAGTACTTC
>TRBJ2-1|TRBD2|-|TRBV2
CASSVFREEVSYNEQFF
TGTGCCAGCAGTGTATTCCGGGAGGAGGTTTCCTACAATGAGCAGTTCTTC
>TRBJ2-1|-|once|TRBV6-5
CAVTVWSDEQFF
TGTGCCGTCACGGTTTGGTCGGATGAGCAGTTCTTC
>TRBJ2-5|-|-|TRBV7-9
CASSSGFGETQYF
TGTGCCAGCAGCTCAGGATTTGGGGAGACCCAGTACTTC
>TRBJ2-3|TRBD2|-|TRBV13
CASSPPGGGVADTQYF
TGTGCCAGCAGCCCACCGGGGGGGGGCGTGGCAGATACGCAGTATTTT
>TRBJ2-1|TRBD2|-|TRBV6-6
CASSARGSGAYNEQFF
TGTGCCAGCAGCGCCCGGGGTAGCGGGGCCTACAATGAGCAGTTCTTC
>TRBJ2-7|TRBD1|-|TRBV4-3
CASRGTGCHEQYF
TGCGCCAGCAGGGGGACAGGGTGCCACGAGCAGTACTTC
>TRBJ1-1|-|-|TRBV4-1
CASSHPWITEQGQNTEAFF
TGCGCCAGCAGCCACCCATGGATCACCGAACAGGGCCAGAACACTGAAGCTTTCTTT
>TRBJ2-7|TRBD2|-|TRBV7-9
CASSSSGTSGYEQYF
TGTGCCAGCAGCTCATCCGGGACTAGCGGCTACGAGCAGTACTTC
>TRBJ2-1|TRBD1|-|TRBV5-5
CASSVGTGGIYNEQFF
TGTGCCAGCAGCGTTGGGACAGGGGGGATCTACAATGAGCAGTTCTTC
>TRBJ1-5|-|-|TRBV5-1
CATLWDHQPQHF
TGCGCCACCCTTTGGGACCATCAGCCCCAGCATTTT
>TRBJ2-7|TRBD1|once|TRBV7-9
CASSLEGTGESYEQYF
TGTGCCAGCAGCTTAGAAGGGACAGGGGAATCCTACGAGCAGTACTTC
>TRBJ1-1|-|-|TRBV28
CASSFDTENTEAFF
TGTGCCAGCAGTTTCGACACAGAGAACACTGAAGCTTTCTTT
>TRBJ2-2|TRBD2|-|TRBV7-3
CASSLLAGAVGGELFF
TGTGCCAGCAGCCTACTAGCGGGAGCGGTGGGCGGGGAGCTGTTTTTT
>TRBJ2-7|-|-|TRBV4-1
CASSQASSSYSTYEQYF
TGCGCCAGCAGCCAAGCCTCCTCTAGCTATTCAACCTACGAGCAGTACTTC
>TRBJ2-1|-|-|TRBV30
CAWRPGRNQNEQFF
TGTGCCTGGCGTCCGGGACGGAATCAAAATGAGCAGTTCTTC
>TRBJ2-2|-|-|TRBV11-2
CASSLDHLAPNTGELFF
TGTGCCAGCAGCTTAGATCATCTGGCACCGAACACCGGGGAGCTGTTTTTT
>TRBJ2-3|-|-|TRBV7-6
CASSLEQFDTQYF
TGTGCCAGCAGCTTAGAGCAATTTGATACGCAGTATTTT
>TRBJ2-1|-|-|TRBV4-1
CASSLSSYNEQFF
TGCGCCAGCAGCCTAAGCTCCTACAATGAGCAGTTCTTC
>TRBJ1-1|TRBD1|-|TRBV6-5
CASSYSTGDTEAFF
TGTGCCAGCAGTTACTCGACAGGGGACACTGAAGCTTTCTTT
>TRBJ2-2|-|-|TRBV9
CASSSRTLNTGELFF
TGTGCCAGCAGCTCAAGGACTTTGAACACCGGGGAGCTGTTTTTT
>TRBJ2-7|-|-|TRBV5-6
CASSPDSGNEQYF
TGTGCCAGCAGCCCTGATTCGGGGAACGAGCAGTACTTC
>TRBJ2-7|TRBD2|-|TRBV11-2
CASSSASGRGDEQYF
TGTGCCAGCAGCTCGGCTAGCGGGAGGGGTGACGAGCAGTACTTC
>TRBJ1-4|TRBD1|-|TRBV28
CASWDRDATNEKLFF
TGTGCCAGCTGGGACAGGGACGCAACTAATGAAAAACTGTTTTTT